This record concerns one T cell receptor (beta chain) sequence. This record comes from a study of blood T cell repertoires in COVID-19. Study-level background: T cells, B-cell-depleted T cells, or PBMCs provided the cDNA or gDNA that served as material.

Clones were read by immunoSEQ multiplex PCR, and TCRdb kept only the in-frame ones, dropping some. The sample shows about 130,000 clones, over 60% of them seen only once. Per the germline V gene, CDR1 is MDHEN and CDR2 is SYDVKM. The V and J ends lost 5 bases and 1 base, in that order; junction bases with no gene match: 7. The length of the CDR3 is 15 residues. This sequence originates from a woman in her seventies with acute or convalescent COVID-19. Sequencing input: peripheral blood. The J gene is TRBJ2-7, the V gene TRBV28; TRBD1 agrees at 8 bases. CDR3 sequence: CASSPGTGSSYEQYF. The CDR3 nucleotides are TGTGCCAGCAGTCCTGGGACAGGCTCTTCCTACGAGCAGTACTTC.